Listed here are 30 T cell receptor beta chains from one sample, sequenced in a study of blood T cell repertoires in COVID-19. The data were produced by immunoSEQ multiplex PCR, yet TCRdb's version contains in-frame clones alone and is incomplete. The sample lists hundreds of thousands of clones, 80% to 90% occurring once. The sequenced sample was peripheral blood. These receptors all come from a woman aged 60-75 years with COVID-19, enrolled during active disease.

The V and J genes are TRBV6-5 and TRBJ2-2; D remains unclear. The germline gives CDR1 MNHEY, CDR2 SVGAGI. The CDR3 is 13 amino acids. V was clipped by 8 bases and J by 0 bases, with 7 bases between them. The CDR3 region is CASETSNTGELFF. The CDR3 coding sequence is TGTGCCAGCGAGACTTCGAACACCGGGGAGCTGTTTTTT.

The chain employs TRBV9 and TRBJ2-1; D perhaps matches TRBD1 (6 bases). The CDR3 loop spans 15 amino acids. Per the germline V gene, CDR1 is SGDLS and CDR2 is YYNGEE. Trimming took off 3 bases at V and 6 bases at J, with 16 bases between the two ends. The chain's CDR3 is CASSELQGSVNEQFF. Written as DNA, the CDR3 is TGTGCCAGCAGCGAGCTTCAGGGGTCGGTCAATGAGCAGTTCTTC.

The J gene is TRBJ1-2, the V gene TRBV30; TRBD1 matches at 10 bases. The V gene's germline CDR1 is GTSNPN and CDR2 SVGIG (reference sequence). After removal of 1 base from V and 5 bases from J, the junction contained 1 base not matched to a gene. The CDR3 consists of 13 residues. The CDR3 bases are TGTGCCTGGAGTGGGGACAGGGGATATGGCTACACCTTC. Translated, it gives CAWSGDRGYGYTF. Full variable domain (outside the CDR3, taken from reference TRBV30 and TRBJ1-2): SQTIHQWPATLVQPVGSPLSLECTVEGTSNPNLYWYRQAAGRGLQLLFYSVGIGQISSEVPQNLSASRPQDRQFILSSKKLLLSDSGFYLCAWSGDRGYGYTFGSGTRLTVV.

V and J are TRBV5-1 and TRBJ1-5; D gene unclear. Trimming removed 4 bases at V and 5 bases at J, with 10 bases between. The CDR3 sequence is 13 residues long. CDR1 is SGHRS and CDR2 is YFSETQ in the germline V gene. CDR3 loop: CASSLGVDQPQHF. CDR3 DNA: TGCGCCAGCAGCCTAGGCGTGGATCAGCCCCAGCATTTT.

V is TRBV7-8 and J is TRBJ2-2, with D perhaps TRBD1 (6 bases). Trimming cost V 3 bases and J 5 bases, with 16 bases left between them. The CDR3 runs 16 residues. Germline CDR1 reads SGHVS; CDR2 reads FQNEAQ. The CDR3 loop reads CASSFFKQGETGELFF. CDR3 DNA sequence: TGTGCCAGCAGCTTTTTCAAACAGGGTGAAACCGGGGAGCTGTTTTTT.

The V call is TRBV20-1, the J call TRBJ1-5; D remains unclear. With 3 bases removed from V and 0 bases from J, the gap between germline ends came to 9 bases. The CDR3 is made up of 14 amino acids. The germline V gene encodes CDR1 DFQATT and CDR2 SNEGSKA (reference sequence). The CDR3 region has the DNA TGCAGTGCTAGTTACATCAATAGCAATCAGCCCCAGCATTTT. Translated: CSASYINSNQPQHF.

The V and J genes are TRBV11-2 and TRBJ2-7; possibly TRBD2 for D (5 bases). Germline CDR1 SGHAT, CDR2 FQNNGV. The CDR3 has 14 residues. Trimming took off 3 bases at V and 2 bases at J, with 11 bases between the two ends. CDR3 in amino acids: CASSFAGSAYEQYF. In DNA form, the CDR3 reads TGTGCCAGCAGCTTCGCGGGTTCTGCCTACGAGCAGTACTTC. Complete variable domain (other parts from reference TRBV11-2 and TRBJ2-7): EAGVAQSPRYKIIEKRQSVAFWCNPISGHATLYWYQQILGQGPKLLIQFQNNGVVDDSQLPKDRFSAERLKGVDSTLKIQPAKLEDSAVYLCASSFAGSAYEQYFGPGTRLTVT.

The CDR3, as DNA: TGTGCCAGCAGTTTTCCCCATCGGACAGGGCACCACGAGCAGTACTTC. This sequence encodes CASSFPHRTGHHEQYF. The V call is TRBV28, the J call TRBJ2-7; 8 bases are shared with TRBD1. Germline V CDR1 and CDR2: MDHEN, SYDVKM. This CDR3 spans 16 amino acids. Trimming took 3 bases from V and 5 from J; bases not matched to a gene: 12.

This clone has only one observation. CDR3 in DNA: TGCGCCAGCAGCGGCGGACTAGCGGGAAACTCCTACAATGAGCAGTTCTTC. Protein product: CASSGGLAGNSYNEQFF. The chain employs TRBV5-1 and TRBJ2-1; 12 nucleotides align to TRBD2. Unmatched junction bases numbered 5, after V lost 4 bases and J lost 0 bases. CDR1 and CDR2 (germline): SGHRS, YFSETQ. This CDR3 contains 17 residues.

For this clone: Other DNA sequences from this sample encode an identical CDR3 as well. The chain is built from TRBV28 and TRBJ1-2; D is undetermined. In germline, CDR1 is MDHEN, CDR2 SYDVKM. V lost 3 bases and J lost 5, with 7 bases in between. This CDR3 has 12 residues. Here the CDR3 reads CASSLGPYGYTF. The CDR3 DNA is TGTGCCAGCAGTTTGGGCCCATATGGCTACACCTTC.

In this sample, this clone turned up once. The CDR3 nucleotides are TGTGCCTGGAATCGGGGGGACGCTGAAGCTTTCTTT. This translates into CAWNRGDAEAFF. The V and J genes are TRBV30 and TRBJ1-1, with D perhaps TRBD1 (5 bases). CDR1 and CDR2 (germline): GTSNPN, SVGIG (reference sequence). This CDR3 comprises 12 residues. V gave up 4 bases and J gave up 6 bases, with 12 bases separating them.

V and J are TRBV30 and TRBJ1-2; 8 bases align to TRBD1. Germline-derived CDR1 and CDR2 are GTSNPN and SVGIG (reference sequence). The CDR3 has 14 amino acids. The ends lost 2 bases at V and 7 bases at J; junction bases unmatched: 9. CDR3 amino acids: CAWSPYDRGGGYTF. The CDR3 region has the DNA TGTGCCTGGAGTCCATACGACAGGGGAGGTGGCTACACCTTC.

The J gene is TRBJ2-5, the V gene TRBV28; 13 bases map to TRBD2. The V segment lost 5 bases and the J segment 3 bases; nucleotides outside the gene matches: 9. The germline CDR1 and CDR2 sequences are MDHEN and SYDVKM. This CDR3 has 17 amino acids. CDR3 nucleotides: TGTGCCAGCAGTCAACTAGCGGGGGGGCCAAGGAAAGAGACCCAGTACTTC. It is translated as CASSQLAGGPRKETQYF.

V and J are TRBV19 and TRBJ1-1; the match to TRBD1 covers 8 bases. The CDR3 is 14 residues long. The germline CDR1 and CDR2 sequences are LNHDA and SQIVND (reference sequence). With 5 bases clipped from V and 12 bases from J, the junction kept 14 bases outside the gene matches. The CDR3 region has the DNA TGTGCCAGTAGTCCTGGGACAGGTAACGGGGGGACTTTCTTT. It yields the protein CASSPGTGNGGTFF.

The rearrangement joins TRBV4-1 to TRBJ1-6; D not certain. The CDR3 has 16 residues. The V end was cut by 0 bases, the J end by 4 bases, with 10 bases between. The germline gives CDR1 MGHRA, CDR2 YSYEKL. The CDR3 reads CASSQETPRYNSPLHF. The CDR3 DNA sequence: TGCGCCAGCAGCCAAGAAACCCCCCGGTATAATTCACCCCTCCACTTT.

The CDR3 spells CAIRTAGQGSNTEAFF. The CDR3 nucleotides read TGTGCCATCAGGACGGCGGGACAGGGATCGAACACTGAAGCTTTCTTT. The chain employs TRBV10-3 and TRBJ1-1, with TRBD1 identical over 9 bases. This CDR3 has 16 amino acids. Trimming at V came to 6 bases and at J to 1 base, leaving 9 bases not matched to a gene. The V gene's germline CDR1 is ENHRY and CDR2 SYGVKD.

Concerning this clone: The identical CDR3 is also encoded by other nucleotide sequences in the sample. The J gene is TRBJ1-1, the V gene TRBV5-1; possibly TRBD1 for D (5 bases). The CDR3 covers 14 residues. Trimming removed 0 bases at V and 5 bases at J, with 11 bases between. Germline CDR1 and CDR2: SGHRS and YFSETQ. In DNA, the CDR3 is TGCGCCAGCAGCTTGGGCCAGGGTGGGACTGAAGCTTTCTTT. Protein sequence: CASSLGQGGTEAFF.

The chain couples TRBV12-3 or TRBV12-4 to TRBJ1-4; 9 positions agree with TRBD1. Trimming cost V 6 bases and J 5 bases; bases outside gene matches: 1. The CDR3 loop spans 13 amino acids. The DNA of the CDR3 is TGTGCCAGCAGGGACAGGGGCAATGAAAAACTGTTTTTT. Encoded protein: CASRDRGNEKLFF.

The chain carries TRBV2 and TRBJ2-5; D is unresolved. The CDR3 extends over 13 amino acids. Per the germline V gene, CDR1 is SNHLY and CDR2 is FYNNEI. V was trimmed by 7 bases and J by 7 bases, leaving 16 bases between them. CDR3 loop: CASKSSGGGTQYF. The CDR3 DNA is TGTGCCAGCAAATCATCCGGTGGTGGGACCCAGTACTTC.

V usage is TRBV7-9 and J usage is TRBJ1-1; tentative D call: TRBD1 (6 bases). V dropped 1 base and J dropped 5 bases, with 11 bases sitting between them. The CDR3 runs to 14 residues. The germline V gene encodes CDR1 SEHNR and CDR2 FQNEAQ (reference sequence). In DNA, the CDR3 is TGTGCCAGCAGCTTAGAGGCAGGGGCAACTGAAGCTTTCTTT. Residues: CASSLEAGATEAFF.

The chain is built from TRBV28 and TRBJ1-5; 7 bases map to TRBD1. The germline V gene has CDR1 MDHEN and CDR2 SYDVKM. The length of the CDR3 is 15 residues. V trimming: 6 bases; J trimming: 1 base; junction bases outside the gene matches: 6. The CDR3 DNA reads TGTGCCAGCAGGGACGACAGGGCAAGCAATCAGCCCCAGCATTTT. As protein: CASRDDRASNQPQHF.

This chain joins TRBV15 and TRBJ1-2, with a possible D match to TRBD1 (6 bases). Germline assignment: CDR1 LNHNV and CDR2 YYDKDF (reference sequence). This CDR3 is built from 14 residues. The V gene lost 0 bases and the J gene lost 7 bases, with 12 bases spanning the gap. The CDR3 spells CATSRDMGASGYTF. CDR3 nucleotides: TGTGCCACCAGCAGAGATATGGGGGCATCTGGCTACACCTTC.

The count of this clone is one. The rearrangement joins TRBV7-2 to TRBJ1-5; D unclear. Trimming cost V 5 bases and J 9 bases, with 14 bases left between them. CDR1 is SGHTA and CDR2 is FQGNSA in the germline V gene. The CDR3 extends over 13 amino acids. Written as DNA, the CDR3 is TGTGCCAGCAGCGCAAAAGTGAGGTGGCCCCAGCATTTT. This encodes CASSAKVRWPQHF.

V and J are TRBV2 and TRBJ1-1, with no clear D. CDR1 and CDR2 from the germline V gene are SNHLY and FYNNEI. Trimming stripped 4 bases from V and 10 bases from J, with 13 bases between. This CDR3 is 12 amino acids long. This CDR3 reads CASSADGIGAFF. In DNA, the CDR3 is TGTGCCAGCAGTGCCGACGGGATCGGAGCTTTCTTT.

The chain joins TRBV29-1 to TRBJ2-3, with D uncertain. Germline loops: CDR1 SQVTM, CDR2 ANQGSEA. CDR3 length: 11 amino acids. The V gene lost 8 bases and the J gene lost 0 bases, with 6 bases spanning the gap. CDR3 protein: CSTSSTDTQYF. The CDR3 DNA sequence: TGCAGCACCAGTAGCACAGATACGCAGTATTTT.

The J gene is TRBJ1-3, the V gene TRBV5-1; 12 bases agree with TRBD1. The V and J ends lost 1 base and 2 bases, in that order; junction bases with no gene match: 4. The CDR3 contains 17 residues. The germline gives CDR1 SGHRS, CDR2 YFSETQ. DNA for the CDR3: TGCGCCAGCAGCTTGCCCGGGACAGGGGGCACTGGAAACACCATATATTTT. Translated, it gives CASSLPGTGGTGNTIYF.

The chain uses TRBV6-6 and TRBJ1-2; 10 nucleotides line up with TRBD1. This CDR3 spans 14 amino acids. The V and J ends lost 8 bases and 2 bases, in that order; junction bases with no gene match: 5. Germline V gene sequence: CDR1 MNHNY, CDR2 SVGAGI (reference sequence). The CDR3 spells CASRTGQGNYGYTF. CDR3 bases: TGTGCCAGCCGGACGGGACAGGGGAACTATGGCTACACCTTC.

In its sample, this clone was seen once. The V and J genes are TRBV19 and TRBJ1-5, with 7 nucleotides matching TRBD1. J lost 4 bases, V lost 3 bases, and 9 bases had no gene match. Germline CDR1 is LNHDA and CDR2 is SQIVND (reference sequence). The length of the CDR3 is 16 residues. The CDR3 loop is CASSIRRGQGNQPQHF. The CDR3, as DNA: TGTGCCAGTAGTATCCGGAGGGGGCAGGGGAATCAGCCCCAGCATTTT.

This clone was counted many times. This chain links TRBV27 with TRBJ2-1, with TRBD1 matching over 9 bases. This CDR3 is built from 15 residues. The V and J ends lost 7 bases and 6 bases, in that order; junction bases with no gene match: 10. The germline CDR1 and CDR2 sequences are MNHEY and SMNVEV (reference sequence). CDR3 nucleotides: TGTGCCAGCACTTCCGGGACAGGGATCCCCAATGAGCAGTTCTTC. It codes for CASTSGTGIPNEQFF.

V and J are TRBV10-3 and TRBJ2-1; 10 bases match TRBD2. The ends lost 2 bases at V and 4 bases at J; junction bases unmatched: 2. Germline loops: CDR1 ENHRY, CDR2 SYGVKD. The CDR3 runs to 15 residues. The CDR3 DNA reads as TGTGCCATCAGTGAGGCTAGCGGGGGTTACAATGAGCAGTTCTTC. It is translated as CAISEASGGYNEQFF.